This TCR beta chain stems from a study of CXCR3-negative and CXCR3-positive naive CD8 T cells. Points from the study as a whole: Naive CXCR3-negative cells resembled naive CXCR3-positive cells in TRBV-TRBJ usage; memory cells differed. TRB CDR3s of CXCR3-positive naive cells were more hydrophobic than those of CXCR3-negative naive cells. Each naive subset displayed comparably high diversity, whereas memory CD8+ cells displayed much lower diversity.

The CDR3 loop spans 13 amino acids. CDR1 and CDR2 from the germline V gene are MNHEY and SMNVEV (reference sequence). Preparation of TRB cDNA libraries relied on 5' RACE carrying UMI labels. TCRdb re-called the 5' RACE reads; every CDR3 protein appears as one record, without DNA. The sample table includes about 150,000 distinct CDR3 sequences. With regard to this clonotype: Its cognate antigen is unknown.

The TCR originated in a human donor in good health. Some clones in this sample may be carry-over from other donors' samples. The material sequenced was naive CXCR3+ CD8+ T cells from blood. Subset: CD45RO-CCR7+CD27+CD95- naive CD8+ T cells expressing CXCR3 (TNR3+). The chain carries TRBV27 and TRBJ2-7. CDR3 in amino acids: CASSPVQHYEQYF.